This TCR beta chain was found in a study of blood T cell repertoires in COVID-19. Background on the study: Sites across the United States, Italy and Spain contributed samples from acute and convalescent COVID-19. Sample material is recorded as cDNA or gDNA derived from T cells, B-cell-depleted T cells, or PBMCs.

Germline values: CDR1 SGHAT, CDR2 FQNNGV. J lost 4 bases, V lost 0 bases, and 5 bases had no gene match. The CDR3 length is 15 residues. In the study's own analysis: Reference gene primer amplification yielded estimated nucleated cell counts. The protocol was immunoSEQ multiplex PCR, while the TCRdb copy is restricted to in-frame clones and leaves out a portion. V, J and clone size are taken as reported in that table, and D and trimming were inferred from the DNA itself. The sample lists 120,000 to 150,000 clones; roughly 86% were seen once. This receptor was obtained from a woman aged 60-75 years with acute or convalescent COVID-19. Source material: peripheral blood. V usage is TRBV11-2 and J usage is TRBJ1-2, with 7 bases aligning to TRBD1. CDR3 DNA: TGTGCCAGCAGCTTAGACAACAGGGGCGGCTATGGCTACACCTTC. Translated, it gives CASSLDNRGGYGYTF.